One sample yielded the 8 T cell receptor beta chains listed below, sequenced in a study of blood T cells in healthy people across ages. With a J-beta primer mix and a sample-barcoded 5' primer, a second PCR ran about 7 to 12 cycles. TCRdb used MiXCR to reprocess the 5' RACE reads, holding one entry per CDR3 protein. The sample shows approximately 770,000 distinct CDR3 sequences, roughly 50% of them seen only once. The sample was blood. All receptors derive from a man under 40 in good health.

The chain combines TRBV6-2 or TRBV6-3 with TRBJ2-2, with a weak D call TRBD2 (6 bases). The CDR3 is 15 residues long. Germline loops: CDR1 MNHEY, CDR2 SVGEGT. Trimming took off 10 bases at V and 3 bases at J, with 18 bases between the two ends. This CDR3 is CANRGGGTDTGELFF. CDR3 nucleotide sequence: TGTGCCAACCGGGGTGGCGGGACCGACACCGGGGAGCTGTTTTTT.

This clonotype was counted many times. This chain joins TRBV29-1 and TRBJ2-3; possible D gene TRBD1, 6 bases. The CDR3 is 15 amino acids. Germline V gives CDR1 SQVTM, CDR2 ANQGSEA. The V gene lost 7 bases and the J gene lost 2 bases, with 19 bases spanning the gap. This CDR3 reads CSAPRGGQNTDTQYF. In DNA form, the CDR3 reads TGCAGCGCTCCTCGCGGAGGACAGAACACAGATACGCAGTATTTT.

The chain links TRBV7-9 to TRBJ2-1; 14 bases line up with TRBD2. CDR1 and CDR2 (germline): SEHNR, FQNEAQ (reference sequence). With V trimmed by 4 bases and J by 8 bases, 4 bases remained unmatched. This CDR3 has 15 residues. Written as DNA, the CDR3 is TGTGCCAGCAGCTCGACTAGCGGGAGGGCCGATGAGCAGTTCTTC. It yields the protein CASSSTSGRADEQFF. Supplemented by reference TRBV7-9 and TRBJ2-1, the full variable domain reads DTGVSQNPRHKITKRGQNVTFRCDPISEHNRLYWYRQTLGQGPEFLTYFQNEAQLEKSRLLSDRFSAERPKGSFSTLEIQRTEQGDSAMYLCASSSTSGRADEQFFGPGTRLTVL.

V is TRBV7-2 and J is TRBJ2-1; perhaps TRBD1 as D (7 bases). Trimming took 4 bases from V and 9 from J, leaving 16 bases between them. CDR3 length: 14 amino acids. Per germline, CDR1 SGHTA and CDR2 FQGNSA. The CDR3 nucleotides read TGTGCCAGCAGCTCCTCCAGGGGGGTTGGTGAGCAGTTCTTC. Protein product: CASSSSRGVGEQFF.

About this clonotype: One end of the junction does not line up with germline, which may come from a read error. The chain links TRBV15 to TRBJ2-3, with TRBD2 matching over 11 bases. CDR1 LNHNV and CDR2 YYDKDF come from the germline V gene (reference sequence). The CDR3 consists of 16 residues. In nucleotides, the CDR3 is TGTGCCACCAACAGAAGACTAGCGGGAAGCACAGATACGCAGTATTTT. It specifies CATNRRLAGSTDTQYF.

J is TRBJ2-1 and V is TRBV7-2, with 8 bases fitting TRBD2. Germline V gives CDR1 SGHTA, CDR2 FQGNSA. Unmatched junction bases numbered 10, after V lost 1 base and J lost 8 bases. The CDR3 totals 16 residues. In nucleotides, the CDR3 is TGTGCCAGCAGCTTAGAGGGCCGGGGGGGGCGCGATGAGCAGTTCTTC. Translation: CASSLEGRGGRDEQFF.

About this clonotype itself: Just one base apart from a much larger clone, this may be a read error. The J gene is TRBJ2-5, the V gene TRBV20-1, with TRBD2 matching 7 bases. With 5 bases clipped from V and 2 bases from J, the junction kept 11 bases outside the gene matches. This CDR3 has 15 amino acids. Germline lookup yields CDR1 DFQATT and CDR2 SNEGSKA (reference sequence). The CDR3 region is CSAGQGRAGQETQYF. Written as DNA, the CDR3 is TGCAGTGCTGGTCAGGGACGAGCGGGACAAGAGACCCAGTACTTC.

The V gene is TRBV4-3, the J gene TRBJ1-2; TRBD1 agrees at 10 bases. CDR1 is LGHNA and CDR2 is YSLEER in the germline V gene. The V gene end was trimmed by 1 base and the J gene end by 9 bases; junction bases not matched to a gene: 14. This CDR3 spans 17 amino acids. The CDR3 region has the DNA TGCGCCAGCAGCCAAGGGGCTGAGGGACAGGGGATAGGCTGCTACACCTTC. As protein: CASSQGAEGQGIGCYTF.